Following are 16 T cell receptor beta chains from one sample sequenced in a study of T-cell reconstitution after alpha-beta-depleted transplantation in children. Researchers prepared the TCRbeta library using unique molecular identifiers, the study reports. TCRdb independently ran MiXCR on the PCR reads; one entry per CDR3 protein. The sample has fewer than 550,000 distinct CDR3 sequences; about an eighth are singletons. Sample: PBMCs, mostly from graft donor cells, taken 180 days after TCRalphabeta/CD19-depleted stem cell transplant. The receptors were sampled from a female patient aged 2 to 10 who had a stem cell transplant for aplastic anemia, so the T cells may come from the graft donor.

This clonotype was found many times. Germline and junction disagree at one end, which may indicate a read error. The J gene is TRBJ2-2, the V gene TRBV28; 7 bases line up with TRBD1. Germline V gene lookup returns CDR1 MDHEN and CDR2 SYDVKM. The CDR3 covers 15 residues. Here the CDR3 DNA reads TGTGCCAACAGTTCTAGGCGCAGGGGGACCGGGGAGCTGTTTTTT. This gives the protein CANSSRRRGTGELFF.

This chain uses TRBV6-1 with TRBJ1-5; possibly TRBD1 for D (6 bases). The CDR3 consists of 14 residues. V was cut by 8 bases and J by 1 base, with 12 bases left in between. The germline V gene has CDR1 MNHNS and CDR2 SASEGT. The CDR3 region has the DNA TGTGCCAGCGGAGGGGGGGTAAGCAATCAGCCCCAGCATTTT. Its translation is CASGGGVSNQPQHF.

V gene TRBV4-3 combines with J gene TRBJ1-1; D perhaps matches TRBD1 (5 bases). CDR3 length equals 13 residues. Germline loops: CDR1 LGHNA, CDR2 YSLEER. Between the trimmed V and J ends, which lost 2 bases and 5 bases, there was a span of 9 bases. The CDR3 region is CASSQTGVTEAFF. The CDR3 DNA reads as TGCGCCAGCAGCCAAACGGGGGTAACTGAAGCTTTCTTT.

This clonotype was recorded a few times. CDR3 loop: CASSNYRGLGGYTF. The DNA of the CDR3 is TGTGCCAGCAGTAACTACAGGGGGCTAGGGGGCTACACCTTC. This sequence joins TRBV25-1 and TRBJ1-2; TRBD1 agrees at 9 bases. With V trimmed by 5 bases and J by 8 bases, 9 bases remained unmatched. CDR3 size: 14 residues. From germline, CDR1 is MGHDK and CDR2 SYGVNS.

The chain carries TRBV12-5 and TRBJ2-3; either TRBD1 or TRBD2 may supply D (6 bases each). The CDR3 loop spans 17 amino acids. Trimming took off 0 bases at V and 6 bases at J, with 19 bases between the two ends. The V gene's germline CDR1 is LGHNT and CDR2 FRNRAP. CDR3 residues: CASGLVGAGRGHDTQYF. The CDR3 DNA reads as TGTGCTAGTGGTTTGGTAGGGGCAGGGCGGGGACATGATACGCAGTATTTT.

The chain couples TRBV15 to TRBJ2-5; D possibly uses TRBD1 or TRBD2 (5 bases each). Germline V gene lookup returns CDR1 LNHNV and CDR2 YYDKDF (reference sequence). V lost 0 bases to trimming and J lost 5 bases, with 10 bases between them. The CDR3 length is 14 residues. This CDR3 reads CATSRDRDGETQYF. CDR3 coding DNA: TGTGCCACCAGCAGAGATAGGGACGGCGAGACCCAGTACTTC.

This clonotype showed up just a few times. V usage is TRBV5-1 and J usage is TRBJ2-5; D not resolved. The germline V gene has CDR1 SGHRS and CDR2 YFSETQ. With 4 bases removed from V and 2 bases from J, the gap between germline ends came to 6 bases. The CDR3 covers 12 residues. The CDR3: CASSVKQETQYF. CDR3 nucleotides: TGCGCCAGCAGCGTGAAGCAAGAGACCCAGTACTTC.

The V and J genes are TRBV7-6 and TRBJ2-5; the D gene is possibly TRBD2 (5 bases). The length of the CDR3 is 16 residues. Per the germline V gene, CDR1 is SGHVS and CDR2 is FNYEAQ. The V end was cut by 5 bases, the J end by 2 bases, with 18 bases between. In nucleotides, the CDR3 is TGTGCCAGCAGCCCAACGGGATCTGCCATACAAGAGACCCAGTACTTC. Protein product: CASSPTGSAIQETQYF.

This clonotype was seen many times. V usage is TRBV29-1 and J usage is TRBJ2-5; TRBD2 is a possible D gene (6 bases). V was cut by 0 bases and J by 8 bases, with 28 bases left in between. This CDR3 has 18 amino acids. Germline values: CDR1 SQVTM, CDR2 ANQGSEA. The CDR3 loop reads CSVEDRRGTFLGQVTQYF. CDR3 DNA: TGCAGCGTTGAAGATCGGCGGGGCACCTTTCTAGGGCAAGTAACCCAGTACTTC.

The J gene is TRBJ2-1, the V gene TRBV20-1; no reliable D call. Trimming left V 4 bases short and J 5 bases short, with 18 bases between. CDR1 DFQATT and CDR2 SNEGSKA come from the germline V gene (reference sequence). The CDR3 has 15 amino acids. The CDR3 DNA sequence: TGCAGTGCTATAGTCTGGGGAAGGCTGGACAATGAGCAGTTCTTC. Encoded protein: CSAIVWGRLDNEQFF.

The chain couples TRBV5-1 to TRBJ2-3; D possibly corresponds to TRBD1 (6 bases). Trimming took 0 bases from V and 1 from J, leaving 12 bases between them. This CDR3 region has 16 residues. Germline-derived CDR1 and CDR2 are SGHRS and YFSETQ. CDR3: CASSLETAGGTDTQYF. The CDR3 DNA is TGCGCCAGCAGCTTGGAAACGGCAGGGGGCACAGATACGCAGTATTTT.

The chain is built from TRBV5-1 and TRBJ2-4; D is undetermined. Germline V CDR1 and CDR2: SGHRS, YFSETQ. This CDR3 has 15 residues. Trimming cost V 0 bases and J 6 bases, with 13 bases left between them. DNA for the CDR3: TGCGCCAGCAGCTTGGGCCAGGCTAAGGGAAACATTCAGTACTTC. It codes for CASSLGQAKGNIQYF.

The V gene is TRBV10-3, the J gene TRBJ1-5; D remains unclear. The V and J ends lost 2 bases and 4 bases respectively, with 12 bases between them. The CDR3 length is 15 residues. Germline values: CDR1 ENHRY, CDR2 SYGVKD. The CDR3 DNA sequence: TGTGCCATCAGTGAGAGGAGAACTGATAATCAGCCCCAGCATTTT. Encoded protein: CAISERRTDNQPQHF.

The rearrangement links TRBV12-3 or TRBV12-4 to TRBJ1-6; D unresolved. V dropped 1 base and J dropped 5 bases, with 9 bases sitting between them. This CDR3 region has 15 residues. The CDR3 sequence: CASSLVFPDNSPLHF. For the CDR3, the DNA is TGTGCCAGCAGTTTAGTCTTCCCCGATAATTCACCCCTCCACTTT.

This clonotype has at least ten counts. This sequence joins TRBV4-3 and TRBJ2-3; 12 nucleotides line up with TRBD2. The CDR3 consists of 17 residues. Germline V gene lookup returns CDR1 LGHNA and CDR2 YSLEER. V gave up 2 bases and J gave up 1 base; unmatched junction bases: 4. CDR3 coding DNA: TGCGCCAGCAGCCAAAGGACTAGCGGGACTGGCACAGATACGCAGTATTTT. This encodes CASSQRTSGTGTDTQYF.

This clonotype was counted a few times. The CDR3 coding sequence is TGTGCCAGCTCACCGAGCTCCGATGAGCAGTTCTTC. Its translation is CASSPSSDEQFF. This rearrangement joins TRBV18 to TRBJ2-1, with D unclear. The CDR3 is 12 residues long. V was clipped by 3 bases and J by 8 bases, with 8 bases between them. The germline CDR1 and CDR2 sequences are KGHSH and LQKENI.